Listed below are T cell receptor beta chains from one sample, sequenced in a study of OX40 agonist ivuxolimab in advanced cancers. Clones were read by immunoSEQ multiplex PCR, and TCRdb kept only the in-frame ones, dropping some. The profile shows about 100,000 clones, around 91% of them singletons. The sequencing here drew on CD4+ or CD8+ T cells sorted from blood, taken in a trial of the OX40 agonist ivuxolimab. These receptors originate from an adult with an advanced solid tumor such as melanoma, head and neck, liver or kidney cancer. The CDR3 runs from the conserved cysteine through the conserved F or W. Each record gives: clone size, V gene, CDR3 protein. Clone size, where shown, is once, few, many, or a class for clones that have expanded.

>-|TRBV27
CASSLSGRLAGVMNEQFF
>-|TRBV6-5
CASSYSTGGGYTF
>-|TRBV5-1
CASSIRDRGYEQYF
>-|TRBV5-1
CASRIKPGETQYF
>few|TRBV5-1
CASSLGLAGGLGSYNEQFF
>-|TRBV30
CAWSVPSGGPKPLGEQYF
>-|TRBV18
CASSLQTGIDEQFF
>-|TRBV20-1
CSARTEIEQFF
>-|TRBV6-5
CASRVGNTIYF
>-|TRBV10-3
CATSYFVSGRLSAGELFF
>-|TRBV10-2
CASTPTGGKAYEQYF
>few|TRBV5-4
CASSRLEDSNQPQHF
>once|TRBV2
CASSEIGEYEQYF
>-|TRBV25-1
CASSDGRGNSYEQYF
>-|TRBV7-9
CASSLARASNYGYTF
>-|TRBV6-5
CASSYSSSGGGETQYF
>-|TRBV5-1
CASRRTAARTGTLRPGNTIYF
>-|TRBV11-2
CASSLNSGTWPDTQYF
>once|TRBV7-2
CASSLVSGSYNEQFF
>-|TRBV4-2
CASSQDPASGGGKRDEQFF
>-|TRBV11-2
CASSRAGELFF
>-|TRBV4-2
CASSQADRTYGYTF
>-|TRBV5-6
CASSLGSGRSTGELFF
>-|TRBV15
CATSSRDRPYNEQFF
>-|TRBV7-6
CASSPWGGTEAFF
>few|TRBV15
CATSRDPAVPRDGYTF
>-|TRBV14
CASGPQGTQYF
>-|TRBV19
CASTRAVHYGYTF
>-|TRBV18
CASSLGQGAVSYEQYF
>-|TRBV19
CASSKTTGGKMNTEAFF
>-|TRBV19
CASSEQLASYNEQFF
>-|TRBV15
CATSRMGQGLAKNIQYF
>-|TRBV5-1
CASSLPTAGRAFF